This T cell receptor beta chain was identified during a study of shared clonotypes between healthy human individuals. Per the germline V gene, CDR1 is SQVTM and CDR2 is ANQGSEA. This CDR3 region has 17 residues. The V segment lost 1 base and the J segment 1 base; nucleotides outside the gene matches: 12. It was CD45RO-negative cells, positively selected for CCR7, that made up naive CD8 cells, with terminally differentiated effector memory CD45RA+ cells excluded. Replicate PCRs for sorted subsets used 200 ng DNA; this equaled 25,000 to 35,000 T cell genomes. Only in-frame clones appear in the TCRdb table, and some are missing; sequencing was by immunoSEQ multiplex PCR. The data contain hundreds of thousands of clones, 80% to 95% of them singletons.

This sequence originates from a man aged 30 to 39 in good health. The sequencing sample was made of naive CD8+ T cells sorted from blood. The chain has TRBV29-1 and TRBJ2-5; 7 bases are a match to TRBD2. The CDR3 protein is CSVEGFPQRGAQETQYF. As DNA, the CDR3 is TGCAGCGTTGAAGGATTCCCCCAGCGGGGAGCCCAAGAGACCCAGTACTTC.